The T cell receptor beta chain under discussion was sequenced for a study of blood T cell repertoires in COVID-19. TCRdb's copy holds only in-frame clones and misses some; the assay was immunoSEQ multiplex PCR. The repertoire has roughly 140,000 clones, 80% to 90% of them found once; the top ten carry 2.5% to 3.5%. The ends lost 1 base at V and 1 base at J; junction bases unmatched: 4. This CDR3 spans 15 amino acids. Germline-derived CDR1 and CDR2 are SEHNR and FQNEAQ (reference sequence). The receptor was derived from a woman aged 55-69 years with active COVID-19. The specimen sequenced was peripheral blood. The chain employs TRBV7-9 and TRBJ2-7; 7 nucleotides agree with TRBD2. The CDR3 loop reads CASSLVAGVSYEQYF. CDR3 in DNA: TGTGCCAGCAGCTTAGTAGCGGGCGTATCCTACGAGCAGTACTTC.